Listed here are 6 T cell receptor beta chains from one sample, sequenced in a study of OX40 agonist ivuxolimab in advanced cancers. Produced via immunoSEQ multiplex PCR; TCRdb's table is partial and in-frame only. The table has 81,000 or so clones, about 93% seen once. The sample was CD4+ or CD8+ T cells sorted from blood, taken in a trial of the OX40 agonist ivuxolimab. Every receptor here comes from an adult with an advanced solid tumor such as melanoma, head and neck, liver or kidney cancer.

The CDR3 DNA sequence: TGTGCCAGCAGTCTACAGGGACGCAATCAGCCCCAGCATTTT. Encoded protein: CASSLQGRNQPQHF. V is TRBV27 and J is TRBJ1-5, with TRBD1 as a possible D gene (6 bases). Germline V lookup: CDR1 MNHEY, CDR2 SMNVEV (reference sequence). CDR3 size: 14 residues. Trimming cost V 5 bases and J 2 bases, with 10 bases left between them.

The rearrangement joins TRBV15 to TRBJ2-1, with D unclear. This CDR3 has 12 residues. From germline, CDR1 is LNHNV and CDR2 YYDKDF (reference sequence). V was trimmed by 4 bases and J by 6 bases, leaving 7 bases between them. The CDR3 protein is CATSTFVNEQFF. The CDR3 bases are TGTGCCACCAGCACGTTCGTCAATGAGCAGTTCTTC.

This chain uses TRBV28 with TRBJ2-3, with TRBD2 matching 10 bases. Unmatched junction bases numbered 11, after V lost 6 bases and J lost 2 bases. The length of the CDR3 is 17 residues. CDR1 MDHEN and CDR2 SYDVKM come from the germline V gene. The CDR3 reads CASSVTYSGRSTDTQYF. In nucleotides, the CDR3 is TGTGCCAGCAGCGTAACTTATAGCGGGAGGTCCACAGATACGCAGTATTTT. Full variable domain (rest looked up from reference TRBV28 and TRBJ2-3): DVKVTQSSRYLVKRTGEKVFLECVQDMDHENMFWYRQDPGLGLRLIYFSYDVKMKEKGDIPEGYSVSREKKERFSLILESASTNQTSMYLCASSVTYSGRSTDTQYFGPGTRLTVL.

This clone showed up just once. The V gene is TRBV7-9, the J gene TRBJ1-2; 8 nucleotides match TRBD1. This CDR3 region has 14 residues. CDR1 is SEHNR, CDR2 FQNEAQ, per germline (reference sequence). Trimming at V came to 5 bases and at J to 0 bases, leaving 2 bases not matched to a gene. CDR3 sequence: CASSTGQANYGYTF. For the CDR3, the DNA is TGTGCCAGCAGCACGGGACAGGCTAACTATGGCTACACCTTC.

The V and J genes are TRBV7-8 and TRBJ2-7; D unclear. V dropped 0 bases and J dropped 3 bases, with 9 bases sitting between them. The CDR3 spans 14 residues. Germline V gene sequence: CDR1 SGHVS, CDR2 FQNEAQ. The DNA of the CDR3 is TGTGCCAGCAGCTTAGCCATAGGGTTCTACGAGCAGTACTTC. It is translated as CASSLAIGFYEQYF.

This clone was observed a handful of times. This chain uses TRBV25-1 with TRBJ1-1, with D unresolved. Germline CDR1 and CDR2: MGHDK and SYGVNS. The CDR3 contains 13 residues. Trimming pared 2 bases from V and 1 base from J, leaving 5 bases between. Here the CDR3 DNA reads TGTGCCAGCAGTGAACTAGAGAACACTGAAGCTTTCTTT. It is translated as CASSELENTEAFF.